This T cell receptor beta chain came from a study of blood T cell repertoires in COVID-19 (dated by TCRdb to 2018 to 2021). Broadly, across the study: Samples from collaborators originated in the United States, Italy and Spain and spanned both the acute and convalescent phases of COVID-19. The repertoires were made available in a free public database intended to serve as a resource for research on the immune response to SARS-CoV-2. The dataset comprised deeply sampled blood TCRbeta repertoires from subjects exposed to, actively infected with, or recovered from COVID-19. Where available, HLA class I and class II types were taken from metadata supplied by the sample provider and were not determined by assay-based typing. The sample metadata nearly always contained a de-identified subject ID, COVID-19 status, age in years and sex. The prospective study material was composed of cDNA or gDNA derived from T cells, B-cell-depleted T cells, or PBMCs. The samples were drawn from the first 160 participants of the ongoing ImmuneRACE study and from 1,254 subjects provided by 6 global collaborators.

About this clone itself: It lacks a known antigen. Base qualities are not provided; no much larger clone lies one nucleotide away.

V is pared back by 5 bases and J by 3 bases, with 16 bases lying between the germline termini. Counted from cysteine to phenylalanine, this CDR3 has 15 amino acids. Only the CDR3 portion is preserved as DNA: 45 bases, with reading frame beginning at the first base. Via the germline V gene, CDR1 is SGHTA and CDR2 FQGNSA. Participants in the prospective study were aged about 18 to 100 years, lived in some 24 United States geographic areas, and enrolled through a virtual design. To assign participants to cohorts, the prospective study relied on clinical history that participants themselves reported in a screening survey and a study questionnaire. ImmuneRACE Cohort 3 recovered participants were defined by two consecutive negative NP/OP PCR tests, healthcare professional clearance, or symptom resolution. In the prospective study, mobile phlebotomists collected whole blood, serum and a nasopharyngeal or oropharyngeal swab from each participant. Prospective study participants could optionally give additional blood draws and questionnaires over a roughly 2-month period. Before DNA extraction, blood samples from the prospective study were shipped at room temperature or frozen.

TCRbeta CDR3 regions were amplified from genomic DNA using the immunoSEQ Assay, a bias-controlled multiplex PCR. In the authors' own workflow: Nucleated cell counts per sample were estimated from amplification of reference gene primers within the assay. Sequence reads were collapsed and filtered to measure the absolute abundance of every unique TCRbeta CDR3 rearrangement. Productive Simpson clonality was computed per sample as the square root of Simpson's diversity index over productive rearrangements. TCRdb mirrors the immuneACCESS table, restricted to in-frame sequences. Some clones are absent from its copies; in checked studies, under half trace to an unresolved V gene, and the reason for the others is unknown. V, J and clone size are taken as reported in that table, and D and trimming were inferred from the DNA itself. The sample contains roughly 300,000 clones, around 87% of them found a single time. Clones ranked in the top ten supply about 5% of the sample.

What the authors observed across the whole study: The amount of clinical and demographic metadata varied by source and participant and was provided uncurated.

Sequenced: PBMCs or T cells enriched from blood (not recorded which). Recombination connected TRBV7-2 to TRBJ1-2; possibly the D gene is TRBD1, per 5 matching bases. The TCR comes from a woman aged 25 to 39 who had recovered from COVID-19. The nucleotide sequence reads TGTGCCAGCAGCCCCACCTTCGGGGGGGACTATGGCTACACCTTC. Its protein product is CASSPTFGGDYGYTF.